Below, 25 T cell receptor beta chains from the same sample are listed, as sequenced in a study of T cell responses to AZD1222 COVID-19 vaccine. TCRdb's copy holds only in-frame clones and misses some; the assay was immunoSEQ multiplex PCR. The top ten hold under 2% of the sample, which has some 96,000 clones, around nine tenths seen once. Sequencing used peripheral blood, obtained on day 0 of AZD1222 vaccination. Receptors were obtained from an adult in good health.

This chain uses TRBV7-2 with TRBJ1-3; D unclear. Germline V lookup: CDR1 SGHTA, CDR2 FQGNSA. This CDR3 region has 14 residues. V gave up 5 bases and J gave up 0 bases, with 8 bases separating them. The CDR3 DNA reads TGTGCCAGCAGCCCACAGAGCTCTGGAAACACCATATATTTT. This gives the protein CASSPQSSGNTIYF. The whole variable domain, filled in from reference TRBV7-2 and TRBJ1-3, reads GAGVSQSPSNKVTEKGKDVELRCDPISGHTALYWYRQSLGQGLEFLIYFQGNSAPDKSGLPSDRFSAERTGGSVSTLTIQRTQQEDSAVYLCASSPQSSGNTIYFGEGSWLTVV.

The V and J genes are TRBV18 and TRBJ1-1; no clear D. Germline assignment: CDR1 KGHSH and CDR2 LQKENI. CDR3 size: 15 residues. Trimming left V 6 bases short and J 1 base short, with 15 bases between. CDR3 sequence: CASSTTAATNTEAFF. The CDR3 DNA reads TGTGCCAGCTCCACGACCGCGGCGACGAACACTGAAGCTTTCTTT.

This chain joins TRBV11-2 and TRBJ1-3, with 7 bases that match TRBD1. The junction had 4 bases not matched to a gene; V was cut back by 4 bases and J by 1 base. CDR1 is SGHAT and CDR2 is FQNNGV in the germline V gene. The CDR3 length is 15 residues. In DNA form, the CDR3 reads TGTGCCAGCAGCTCTACACAGGGGTCTGGAAACACCATATATTTT. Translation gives CASSSTQGSGNTIYF. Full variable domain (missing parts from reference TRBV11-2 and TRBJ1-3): EAGVAQSPRYKIIEKRQSVAFWCNPISGHATLYWYQQILGQGPKLLIQFQNNGVVDDSQLPKDRFSAERLKGVDSTLKIQPAKLEDSAVYLCASSSTQGSGNTIYFGEGSWLTVV.

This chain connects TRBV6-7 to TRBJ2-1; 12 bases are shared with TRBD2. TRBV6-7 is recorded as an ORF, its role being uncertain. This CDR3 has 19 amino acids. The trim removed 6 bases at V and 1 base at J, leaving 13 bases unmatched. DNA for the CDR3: TGTGCCAGCAGCCCTGGACTAGCGGGATTAGGTTGGTCCTACAATGAGCAGTTCTTC. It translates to CASSPGLAGLGWSYNEQFF.

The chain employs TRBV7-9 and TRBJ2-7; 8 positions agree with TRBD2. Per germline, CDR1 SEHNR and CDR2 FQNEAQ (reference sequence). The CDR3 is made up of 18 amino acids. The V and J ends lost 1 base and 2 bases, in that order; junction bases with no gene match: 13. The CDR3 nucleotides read TGTGCCAGCAGCTTAGGATTATATGTAGCGGGATCCCCCTACGAGCAGTACTTC. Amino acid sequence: CASSLGLYVAGSPYEQYF.

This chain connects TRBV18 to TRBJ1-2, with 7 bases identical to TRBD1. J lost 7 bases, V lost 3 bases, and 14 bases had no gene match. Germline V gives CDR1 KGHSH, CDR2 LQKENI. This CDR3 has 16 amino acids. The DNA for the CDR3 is TGTGCCAGCTCACCCGCCACACCTCGGGACAGCGCTGGCTACACCTTC. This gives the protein CASSPATPRDSAGYTF.

CDR3 in amino acids: CASQDRVGEQYF. The CDR3 DNA is TGTGCCAGCCAGGACAGGGTCGGCGAGCAGTACTTC. The V call is TRBV11-3, the J call TRBJ2-7, with 8 bases lining up with TRBD1. The CDR3 length is 12 residues. Trimming removed 8 bases from V and 6 bases from J; junction bases left unmatched: 6. From germline, CDR1 is SGHNT and CDR2 YENEEA. Combining the CDR3 with reference TRBV11-3 and TRBJ2-7 gives the whole variable domain EAGVVQSPRYKIIEKKQPVAFWCNPISGHNTLYWYLQNLGQGPELLIRYENEEAVDDSQLPKDRFSAERLKGVDSTLKIQPAELGDSAVYLCASQDRVGEQYFGPGTRLTVT.

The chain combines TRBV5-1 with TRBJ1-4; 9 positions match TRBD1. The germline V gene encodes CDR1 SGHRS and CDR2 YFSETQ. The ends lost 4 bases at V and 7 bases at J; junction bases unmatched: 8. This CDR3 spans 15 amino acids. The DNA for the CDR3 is TGCGCCAGCAGCGAGGGACAGGGAATCGGTGAAAAACTGTTTTTT. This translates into CASSEGQGIGEKLFF.

The CDR3 DNA reads as TGTGCCAGCAGGATTGGGAGTGGCACAGATACGCAGTATTTT. It is translated as CASRIGSGTDTQYF. The chain joins TRBV3-1 (or the pseudogene TRBV3-2) to TRBJ2-3, with a weak D call TRBD2 (5 bases). The CDR3 loop spans 14 amino acids. V lost 6 bases to trimming and J lost 1 base, with 11 bases between them. In germline, CDR1 is LGHDT, CDR2 YNNKEL (reference sequence).

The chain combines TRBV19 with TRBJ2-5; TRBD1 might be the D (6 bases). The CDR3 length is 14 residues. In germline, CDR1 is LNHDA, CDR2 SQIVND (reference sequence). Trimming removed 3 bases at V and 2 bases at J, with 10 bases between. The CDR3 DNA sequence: TGTGCCAGTAGTATTGGGGGCAGTCAAGAGACCCAGTACTTC. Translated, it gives CASSIGGSQETQYF.

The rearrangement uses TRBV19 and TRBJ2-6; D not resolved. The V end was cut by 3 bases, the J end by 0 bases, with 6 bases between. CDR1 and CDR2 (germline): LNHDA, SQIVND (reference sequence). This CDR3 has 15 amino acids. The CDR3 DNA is TGTGCCAGTAGTATGCTAAGCTCTGGGGCCAACGTCCTGACTTTC. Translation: CASSMLSSGANVLTF.

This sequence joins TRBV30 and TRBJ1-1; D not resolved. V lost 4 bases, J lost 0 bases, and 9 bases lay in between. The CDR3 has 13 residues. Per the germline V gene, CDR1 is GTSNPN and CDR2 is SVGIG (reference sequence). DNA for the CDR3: TGTGCCTGGACGATGGGCTTGAACACTGAAGCTTTCTTT. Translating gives CAWTMGLNTEAFF.

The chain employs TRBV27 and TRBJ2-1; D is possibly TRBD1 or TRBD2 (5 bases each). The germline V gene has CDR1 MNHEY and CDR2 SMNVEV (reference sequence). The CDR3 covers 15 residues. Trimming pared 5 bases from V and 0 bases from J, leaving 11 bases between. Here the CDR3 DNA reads TGTGCCAGCAGTAAGGGAGACAGCTCCTACAATGAGCAGTTCTTC. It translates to CASSKGDSSYNEQFF.

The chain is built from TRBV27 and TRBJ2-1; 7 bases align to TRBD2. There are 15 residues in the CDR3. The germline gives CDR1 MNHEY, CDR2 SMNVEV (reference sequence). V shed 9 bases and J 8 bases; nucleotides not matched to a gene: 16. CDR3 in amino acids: CASSAQSTGRDEQFF. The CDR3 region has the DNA TGTGCCAGTAGCGCCCAGAGCACGGGGAGGGATGAGCAGTTCTTC.

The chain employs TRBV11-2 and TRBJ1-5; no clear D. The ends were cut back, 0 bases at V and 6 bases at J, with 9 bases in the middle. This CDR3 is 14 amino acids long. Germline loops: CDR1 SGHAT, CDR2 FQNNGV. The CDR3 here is CASSLEGGIQPQHF. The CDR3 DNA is TGTGCCAGCAGCTTAGAGGGAGGGATTCAGCCCCAGCATTTT.

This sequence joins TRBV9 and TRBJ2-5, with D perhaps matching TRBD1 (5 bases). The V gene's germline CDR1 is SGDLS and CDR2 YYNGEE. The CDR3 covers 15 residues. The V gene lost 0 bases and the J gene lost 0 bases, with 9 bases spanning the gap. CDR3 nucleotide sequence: TGTGCCAGCAGCGTAGGGACACAGAACCAAGAGACCCAGTACTTC. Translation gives CASSVGTQNQETQYF.

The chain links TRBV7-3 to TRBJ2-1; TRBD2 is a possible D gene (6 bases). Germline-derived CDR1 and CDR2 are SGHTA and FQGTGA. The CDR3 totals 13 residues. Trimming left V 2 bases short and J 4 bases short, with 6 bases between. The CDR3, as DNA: TGTGCCAGCAGCTTAGGGACTTACAATGAGCAGTTCTTC. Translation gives CASSLGTYNEQFF. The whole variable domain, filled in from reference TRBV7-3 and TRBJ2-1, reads GAGVSQTPSNKVTEKGKYVELRCDPISGHTALYWYRQSLGQGPEFLIYFQGTGAADDSGLPNDRFFAVRPEGSVSTLKIQRTERGDSAVYLCASSLGTYNEQFFGPGTRLTVL.

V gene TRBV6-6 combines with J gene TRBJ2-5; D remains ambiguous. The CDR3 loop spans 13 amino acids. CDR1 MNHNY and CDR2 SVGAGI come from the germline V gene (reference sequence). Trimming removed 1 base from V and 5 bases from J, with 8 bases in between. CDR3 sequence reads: CASSYFGRETQYF. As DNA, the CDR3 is TGTGCCAGCAGTTACTTTGGTCGGGAGACCCAGTACTTC.

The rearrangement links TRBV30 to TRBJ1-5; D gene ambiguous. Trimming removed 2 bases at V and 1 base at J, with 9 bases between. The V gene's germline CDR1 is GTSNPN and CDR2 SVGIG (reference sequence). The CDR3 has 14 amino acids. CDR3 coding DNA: TGTGCCTGGAGTCTGGCCGGAAGCAATCAGCCCCAGCATTTT. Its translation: CAWSLAGSNQPQHF.

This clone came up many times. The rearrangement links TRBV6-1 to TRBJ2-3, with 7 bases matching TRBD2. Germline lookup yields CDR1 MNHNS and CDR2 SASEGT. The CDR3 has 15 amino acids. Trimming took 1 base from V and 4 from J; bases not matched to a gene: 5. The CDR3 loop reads CASSEGEGGADTQYF. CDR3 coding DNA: TGTGCCAGCAGTGAAGGGGAGGGTGGGGCAGATACGCAGTATTTT.

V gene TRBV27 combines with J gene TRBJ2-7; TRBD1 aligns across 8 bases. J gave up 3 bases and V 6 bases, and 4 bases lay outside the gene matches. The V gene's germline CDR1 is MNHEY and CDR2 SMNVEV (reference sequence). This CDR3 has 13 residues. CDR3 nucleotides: TGTGCCAGCAGCCCTGGACAGGGCTACGAGCAGTACTTC. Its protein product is CASSPGQGYEQYF.

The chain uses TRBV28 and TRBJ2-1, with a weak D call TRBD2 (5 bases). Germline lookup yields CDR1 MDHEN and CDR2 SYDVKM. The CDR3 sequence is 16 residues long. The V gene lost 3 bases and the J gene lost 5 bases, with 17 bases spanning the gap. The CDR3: CASSLATNLEHNEQFF. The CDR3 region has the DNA TGTGCCAGCAGTTTGGCGACTAACCTCGAGCACAATGAGCAGTTCTTC.

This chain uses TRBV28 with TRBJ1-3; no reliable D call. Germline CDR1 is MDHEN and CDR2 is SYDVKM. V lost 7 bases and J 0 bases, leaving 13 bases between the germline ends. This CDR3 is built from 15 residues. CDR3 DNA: TGTGCCAGCACCGGCCTCTCGACCTCTGGAAACACCATATATTTT. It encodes CASTGLSTSGNTIYF.

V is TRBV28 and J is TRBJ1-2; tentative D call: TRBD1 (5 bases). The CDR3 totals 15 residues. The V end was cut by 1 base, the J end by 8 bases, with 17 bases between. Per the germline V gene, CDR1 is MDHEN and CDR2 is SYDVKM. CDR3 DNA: TGTGCCAGCAGTTTATACCAGGGAAGGAAGGGCGGCTACACCTTC. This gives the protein CASSLYQGRKGGYTF.

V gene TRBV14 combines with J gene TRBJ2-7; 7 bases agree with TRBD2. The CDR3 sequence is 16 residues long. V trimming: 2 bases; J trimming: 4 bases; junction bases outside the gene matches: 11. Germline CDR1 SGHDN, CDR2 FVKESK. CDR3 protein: CASSQRTGTIDYEQYF. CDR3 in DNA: TGTGCCAGCAGCCAAAGAACCGGGACTATAGATTACGAGCAGTACTTC.